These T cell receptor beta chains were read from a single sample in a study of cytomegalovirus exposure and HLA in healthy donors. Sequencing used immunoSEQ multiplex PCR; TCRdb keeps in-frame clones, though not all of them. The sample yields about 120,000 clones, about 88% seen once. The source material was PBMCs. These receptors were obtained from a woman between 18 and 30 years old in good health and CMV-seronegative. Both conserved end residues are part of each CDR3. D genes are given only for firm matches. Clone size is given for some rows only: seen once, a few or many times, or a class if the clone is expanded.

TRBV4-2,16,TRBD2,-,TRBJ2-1,CASSQDLYSGGGEQFF,TGTGCCAGCAGCCAAGATCTGTATAGCGGGGGCGGTGAGCAGTTCTTC
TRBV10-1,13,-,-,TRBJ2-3,CASSEEGVDTQYF,TGCGCCAGCAGTGAGGAGGGGGTAGATACGCAGTATTTT
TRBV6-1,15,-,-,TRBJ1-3,CASSNNRVPGNTIYF,TGTGCCAGCAGCAATAACAGGGTACCTGGAAACACCATATATTTT
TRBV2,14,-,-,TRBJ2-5,CASGAGYGQETQYF,TGTGCCAGCGGGGCAGGGTATGGACAAGAGACCCAGTACTTC
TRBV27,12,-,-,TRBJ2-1,CASGRAWNEQFF,TGTGCCAGCGGGAGAGCGTGGAATGAGCAGTTCTTC
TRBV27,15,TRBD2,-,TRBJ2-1,CASSLPSGMNNEQFF,TGTGCCAGCAGTTTACCTAGCGGGATGAACAATGAGCAGTTCTTC
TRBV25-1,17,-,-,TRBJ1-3,CASSDTRLGEGGNTIYF,TGTGCCAGCAGTGATACCCGGTTAGGGGAGGGTGGAAACACCATATATTTT
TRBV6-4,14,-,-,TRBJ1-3,CASLTPTAGNTIYF,TGTGCCAGCCTTACGCCTACCGCCGGAAACACCATATATTTT
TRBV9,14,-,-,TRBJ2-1,CASSVTDLPNEQFF,TGTGCCAGCAGCGTCACCGACTTACCCAATGAGCAGTTCTTC
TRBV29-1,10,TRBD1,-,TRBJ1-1,CSVGDRGAFF,TGCAGCGTTGGGGACAGGGGAGCTTTCTTT
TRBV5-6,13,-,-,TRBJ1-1,CASSPGEDTEAFF,TGTGCCAGCAGCCCCGGCGAGGACACTGAAGCTTTCTTT
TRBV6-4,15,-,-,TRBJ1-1,CASSDSIVGGTEAFF,TGTGCCAGCAGTGACTCGATTGTAGGAGGGACTGAAGCTTTCTTT
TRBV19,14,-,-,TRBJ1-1,CASSIRDWGTEAFF,TGTGCCAGTAGTATAAGGGACTGGGGCACTGAAGCTTTCTTT
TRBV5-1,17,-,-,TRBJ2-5,CASSLNGGARGQETQYF,TGCGCCAGCAGCTTGAATGGAGGGGCCCGGGGACAAGAGACCCAGTACTTC
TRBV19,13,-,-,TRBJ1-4,CASSITGNEKLFF,TGTGCCAGTAGTATCACGGGAAATGAAAAACTGTTTTTT
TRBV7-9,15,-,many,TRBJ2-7,CASSLAPTVSYEQYF,TGTGCCAGCAGCTTAGCGCCCACTGTGTCCTACGAGCAGTACTTC
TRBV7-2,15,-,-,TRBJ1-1,CASSYRRGGDTEAFF,TGTGCCAGCAGCTACAGACGGGGTGGGGACACTGAAGCTTTCTTT